Below are 8 T cell receptor beta chains sequenced from a single sample in a study of cytomegalovirus exposure and HLA in healthy donors. Repertoires were generated with immunoSEQ multiplex PCR, while TCRdb's copy carries only in-frame clones and drops some. The data contain under 50,000 clones, approximately 94% of them singletons. The specimen was PBMCs. Receptor source: a woman aged 18 to 35 in good health and CMV-seronegative.

V usage is TRBV5-6 and J usage is TRBJ2-7, with 7 bases fitting TRBD1. Germline assignment: CDR1 SGHDT and CDR2 YYEEEE. With 4 bases clipped from V and 5 bases from J, the junction kept 6 bases outside the gene matches. The CDR3 totals 13 residues. CDR3 amino acids: CASSPDRDHEQYF. Here the CDR3 DNA reads TGTGCCAGCAGCCCCGACAGGGACCACGAGCAGTACTTC.

The chain carries TRBV29-1 and TRBJ1-4, with D maybe TRBD1 (5 bases). This CDR3 contains 16 residues. V was trimmed by 7 bases and J by 4 bases, leaving 22 bases between them. Germline loops: CDR1 SQVTM, CDR2 ANQGSEA. Written as DNA, the CDR3 is TGCAGCGCTGACCCCTTGGGGCCTCGGGTTAATGAAAAACTGTTTTTT. It translates to CSADPLGPRVNEKLFF.

The V gene is TRBV30, the J gene TRBJ2-1, with 7 bases identical to TRBD2. Germline lookup yields CDR1 GTSNPN and CDR2 SVGIG (reference sequence). This CDR3 region has 16 residues. Unmatched junction bases numbered 9, after V lost 2 bases and J lost 2 bases. DNA for the CDR3: TGTGCCTGGAGTCGAGGCGGGAGTAGTCCCTACAATGAGCAGTTCTTC. This sequence encodes CAWSRGGSSPYNEQFF.

The chain recombines TRBV4-1 with TRBJ2-3; the D is unclear. CDR3 length equals 16 residues. V lost 4 bases to trimming and J lost 1 base, with 15 bases between them. CDR1 MGHRA and CDR2 YSYEKL come from the germline V gene. The CDR3 reads CASSPAGASGTDTQYF. The CDR3 nucleotides read TGCGCCAGCAGCCCCGCAGGTGCATCGGGCACAGATACGCAGTATTTT.

This chain links TRBV27 with TRBJ2-1, with a weak D call TRBD2 (5 bases). V shed 8 bases and J shed 7 bases, with 21 bases lying between them. CDR3 length equals 15 residues. CDR1 is MNHEY, CDR2 SMNVEV, per germline (reference sequence). The CDR3 spells CASWVLVRSYNEQFF. The CDR3 bases are TGTGCCAGCTGGGTACTAGTTCGTTCGTATAATGAGCAGTTCTTC.

This chain links TRBV2 with TRBJ2-7, with a possible D match to TRBD2 (6 bases). Germline values: CDR1 SNHLY, CDR2 FYNNEI. The CDR3 loop spans 12 amino acids. V was trimmed by 8 bases and J by 2 bases, leaving 10 bases between them. The CDR3 bases are TGTGCCAGCGCGGGGCCTCCCTACGAGCAGTACTTC. The encoded protein is CASAGPPYEQYF.

J is TRBJ1-5 and V is TRBV2; D remains unclear. The CDR3 extends over 15 amino acids. Germline V gene lookup returns CDR1 SNHLY and CDR2 FYNNEI. V dropped 2 bases and J dropped 0 bases, with 8 bases sitting between them. This chain's CDR3 is CASSEYRNSNQPQHF. The DNA for the CDR3 is TGTGCCAGCAGTGAATACAGAAATAGCAATCAGCCCCAGCATTTT. Full variable domain (missing parts from reference TRBV2 and TRBJ1-5): EPEVTQTPSHQVTQMGQEVILRCVPISNHLYFYWYRQILGQKVEFLVSFYNNEISEKSEIFDDQFSVERPDGSNFTLKIRSTKLEDSAMYFCASSEYRNSNQPQHFGDGTRLSIL.

The V call is TRBV19, the J call TRBJ2-7; possible D gene TRBD2, 6 bases. The CDR3 loop spans 15 amino acids. Trimming took 6 bases from V and 3 from J, leaving 18 bases between them. The germline gives CDR1 LNHDA, CDR2 SQIVND (reference sequence). The CDR3 protein is CASRDTSHNDYEQYF. CDR3 nucleotide sequence: TGTGCCAGTAGGGATACTAGCCACAACGACTACGAGCAGTACTTC.